A selection of T cell receptor beta chains follows, all from one sample in a study of T cell changes during pregnancy in multiple sclerosis. Clones were sequenced by immunoSEQ multiplex PCR, and TCRdb holds only the in-frame ones, with some missing. The repertoire has about 53,000 clones, 80% to 95% of them found once; the top ten carry 0.45% to 0.6%. The sample was CD4+ T cells from peripheral blood mononuclear cells, taken in the third trimester of pregnancy. The receptors were sampled from a female donor with multiple sclerosis, enrolled in a pregnancy study. The CDR3 runs from the conserved cysteine through the conserved F or W. The D gene is left open where the match is weak. Some rows mark clone size as missing; the rest say once, few, many or name a class of expanded clone.

once,TRBV5-5,NA,TRBJ1-5,TGTGCCAGCAGCCCGGGGACTATTGAAGGTCAGCCCCAGCATTTT,CASSPGTIEGQPQHF
NA,TRBV18,TRBD1,TRBJ1-3,TGTGCCAGCTCCCGAAGGGGGCAGCCCATCTCTGGAAACACCATATATTTT,CASSRRGQPISGNTIYF
NA,TRBV5-1,TRBD1,TRBJ2-7,TGCGCCAGCAGCTTGAGACAGGGGTGGTCCTACGAGCAGTACTTC,CASSLRQGWSYEQYF
NA,TRBV7-9,NA,TRBJ2-5,TGTGCCAGCAGACTCAGAGGGTCTGGGGGGGAGACCCAGTACTTC,CASRLRGSGGETQYF
NA,TRBV15,NA,TRBJ1-1,TGTGCCACCAGCAGAGATCACAGTTCGGGAGCCACTGAAGCTTTCTTT,CATSRDHSSGATEAFF
NA,TRBV25-1,NA,TRBJ1-1,TGTGCCAGCAGTGAACACGCAAGCATGAACACTGAAGCTTTCTTT,CASSEHASMNTEAFF
NA,TRBV29-1,NA,TRBJ1-1,TGCAGCGTTTACAGGGAGTTGAACACTGAAGCTTTCTTT,CSVYRELNTEAFF
NA,TRBV5-1,NA,TRBJ1-2,TGCGCCAGCAGCGAGAGAACGGGGCGGGAGGCTGGCTACACCTTC,CASSERTGREAGYTF
NA,TRBV10-2,TRBD1,TRBJ1-5,TGCGCCAGCAGTGAGCCACCCGGGGGACAGGGGGGACCCAGCGGAGCCCAGCATTTT,CASSEPPGGQGGPSGAQHF
NA,TRBV6-1,TRBD1,TRBJ2-1,TGTGCCAGCAGTGAAATCGGATTTGGGACAGCAATCAATGAGCAGTTCTTC,CASSEIGFGTAINEQFF
NA,TRBV15,NA,TRBJ1-1,TGTGCCACCAGCAGCAGCGGGAACACTGAAGCTTTCTTT,CATSSSGNTEAFF
NA,TRBV5-4,NA,TRBJ1-1,TGTGCCAGCAGCTTGCAGGGGCACTTAAAGGGCGGCACTGAAGCTTTCTTT,CASSLQGHLKGGTEAFF
NA,TRBV30,NA,TRBJ1-3,TGTGCCTGGAGTCCGGGGGGTGGAAACACCATATATTTT,CAWSPGGGNTIYF
NA,TRBV10-3,TRBD1,TRBJ1-2,TGTGCCATCAGTGAGTCAAGACAGGGAGTCTATGGCTACACCTTC,CAISESRQGVYGYTF
NA,TRBV19,NA,TRBJ1-5,TGTGCCAGTAGCCCACAGGCTTTTAGCAATCAGCCCCAGCATTTT,CASSPQAFSNQPQHF
NA,TRBV7-2,TRBD1,TRBJ1-6,TGTGCCAGCACCTTGACAGGGGTAAATTCACCCCTCCACTTT,CASTLTGVNSPLHF
once,TRBV10-3,NA,TRBJ2-1,TGTGCCATCATCACAGACACTAATGAGCAGTTCTTC,CAIITDTNEQFF
NA,TRBV7-9,NA,TRBJ2-7,TGTGCCAGCAGCTTTGGGCAGGAACCCTACGAGCAGTACTTC,CASSFGQEPYEQYF
NA,TRBV21-1,NA,TRBJ2-1,TGTGCCAGCAGCACCGAGCGGGGGGGCCTTAGGGAGCAGTTCTTC,CASSTERGGLREQFF
NA,TRBV20-1,NA,TRBJ1-1,TGCAGTGCTAGCCCACTTACTGAAGCTTTCTTT,CSASPLTEAFF
NA,TRBV6-5,NA,TRBJ1-5,TGTGCCAGCAGTTACAGACAGAGCAATCAGCCCCAGCATTTT,CASSYRQSNQPQHF
NA,TRBV5-1,NA,TRBJ2-1,TGCGCCAGCAGCAGAATTGACAGAGACCCCTACAATGAGCAGTTCTTC,CASSRIDRDPYNEQFF
NA,TRBV7-9,TRBD1,TRBJ2-3,TGTGCCAGCAGCTTATGGGACAGGGGACGTTTGAGGCTAACAGATACGCAGTATTTT,CASSLWDRGRLRLTDTQYF
NA,TRBV10-3,NA,TRBJ1-4,TGTGCCATCAGTGAGTCTACAACTAATGAAAAACTGTTTTTT,CAISESTTNEKLFF
NA,TRBV6-5,NA,TRBJ1-1,TGTGCCAGCGAGCAGGGAGGGAGGAACACTGAAGCTTTCTTT,CASEQGGRNTEAFF
NA,TRBV19,NA,TRBJ1-5,TGTGCCAGTACCCCTCCAGGGAGGGTTTGGAATCAGCCCCAGCATTTT,CASTPPGRVWNQPQHF
NA,TRBV19,TRBD2,TRBJ2-1,TGTGCCAGTAGTATCGGGACTAGCGGGGGGCTCCTGAGCTCCTACAATGAGCAGTTCTTC,CASSIGTSGGLLSSYNEQFF
NA,TRBV27,NA,TRBJ1-5,TGTGCCAGCAGTTTTCAGGGAGGGAAGAATCAGCCCCAGCATTTT,CASSFQGGKNQPQHF
NA,TRBV30,TRBD1,TRBJ2-7,TGTGCCTGGATCCCGCAGGGGGTCTACGAGCAGTACTTC,CAWIPQGVYEQYF
NA,TRBV6-5,NA,TRBJ1-2,TGTGCCAGCAGTTATGGTCAGGTTCCAGGGAATGGCTACACCTTC,CASSYGQVPGNGYTF
NA,TRBV5-1,NA,TRBJ2-7,TGCGCCAGCAGCTTGCCGGACAAGACCTACGAGCAGTACTTC,CASSLPDKTYEQYF
NA,TRBV19,TRBD1,TRBJ2-7,TGTGCCAGTAGTTTGATCCGGGACAGGACCTACGAGCAGTACTTC,CASSLIRDRTYEQYF
NA,TRBV30,NA,TRBJ1-6,TGTGCCTGGAACACAGGGTCTAATTCACCCCTCCACTTT,CAWNTGSNSPLHF
NA,TRBV5-1,NA,TRBJ1-2,TGCGCCAGCAGCTTGGGGGGGACACCATCTAACTATGGCTACACCTTC,CASSLGGTPSNYGYTF
once,TRBV7-9,NA,TRBJ1-1,TGTGCCAGCAGCTCCGGAGGCTCTGAAGCTTTCTTT,CASSSGGSEAFF
NA,TRBV27,TRBD1,TRBJ2-7,TGTGCCAGCAGAGGACAGGGCGCCAGCTCCTACGAGCAGTACTTC,CASRGQGASSYEQYF
NA,TRBV19,TRBD1,TRBJ2-2,TGTGCCAGTAGTAGTTGGAGGACAGGGTTTATCGGGGAGCTGTTTTTT,CASSSWRTGFIGELFF
NA,TRBV9,TRBD1,TRBJ1-6,TGTGCCAGCAGCGTAGACGGGACAGGGAACTCACCCCTCCACTTT,CASSVDGTGNSPLHF
NA,TRBV18,NA,TRBJ2-2,TGTGCCAGCTCACAAATAGAGCCCGGGGAGCTGTTTTTT,CASSQIEPGELFF
once,TRBV19,TRBD1,TRBJ1-1,TGTGCCAGTAGAACCCGGGACAGGGAGAGGACTGAAGCTTTCTTT,CASRTRDRERTEAFF
NA,TRBV4-1,NA,TRBJ2-7,TGCGCCAGCAGCCACGAGTGGACTGGTTCCTACGAGCAGTACTTC,CASSHEWTGSYEQYF
NA,TRBV15,TRBD1,TRBJ2-1,TGTGCCACCTCCGGAGGGACAGGATACCCGAGCTCCTACAATGAGCAGTTCTTC,CATSGGTGYPSSYNEQFF
once,TRBV7-2,TRBD2,TRBJ2-1,TGTGCCAGCAGGCGACTAGCGGGGGGCTACAATGAGCAGTTCTTC,CASRRLAGGYNEQFF
NA,TRBV2,NA,TRBJ2-7,TGTGCCAGCAGTAGGGACACATCCTACGAGCAGTACTTC,CASSRDTSYEQYF
NA,TRBV5-1,NA,TRBJ2-5,TGCGCCAGCAGCCCAGGGAGTAGGGGGAGTAGAGAGACCCAGTACTTC,CASSPGSRGSRETQYF
NA,TRBV5-1,NA,TRBJ2-4,TGCGCCAGCAGCTTGACCAGCGTAGAAGCCAAAAACATTCAGTACTTC,CASSLTSVEAKNIQYF
NA,TRBV18,TRBD1,TRBJ1-5,TGTGCCAGCTCAGTGAGCAGGGGGCGCGATAGCAATCAGCCCCAGCATTTT,CASSVSRGRDSNQPQHF
NA,TRBV6-6,NA,TRBJ1-3,TGTGCCAGCAGTGACGACAAGCTGACAGGAAACACCATATATTTT,CASSDDKLTGNTIYF
NA,TRBV2,NA,TRBJ2-3,TGTGCCAGCAAAGGGTCGGCGGGGACAGATACGCAGTATTTT,CASKGSAGTDTQYF
NA,TRBV18,TRBD1,TRBJ2-2,TGTGCCAGCTCACCAAGGGAGTGGGGACAGGCGAACACCGGGGAGCTGTTTTTT,CASSPREWGQANTGELFF
NA,TRBV2,NA,TRBJ1-2,TGTGCCAGCAACCCGGGGGAGGGGAGCTATGGCTACACCTTC,CASNPGEGSYGYTF
NA,TRBV19,TRBD1,TRBJ1-2,TGTGCCAGTAATCGGGACAGGGCAGGCTATGGCTACACCTTC,CASNRDRAGYGYTF
NA,TRBV27,TRBD2,TRBJ2-7,TGTGCCAGCAGTCCCAGACCGGGACTAGCGGGGTTCGAGCAGTACTTC,CASSPRPGLAGFEQYF
NA,TRBV4-1,TRBD2,TRBJ2-5,TGCGCCAGCAGACTTACTACTAGCGGGGGAGAGACCCAGTACTTC,CASRLTTSGGETQYF
NA,TRBV5-4,NA,TRBJ2-1,TGTGCCAGCACCACTGGGGGAGGGACAGGCGGGTACAATGAGCAGTTCTTC,CASTTGGGTGGYNEQFF